One and the same sample provided the 9 T cell receptor beta chains below, sequenced in a study of PD-L1 blockade in urothelial cancer. Sequencing used immunoSEQ multiplex PCR; TCRdb keeps in-frame clones, though not all of them. The sample has about 100,000 clones; 90% to 95% are singletons. This material consisted of PBMCs, taken around atezolizumab (anti-PD-L1) treatment. Receptors were obtained from a woman aged 80 or older with urothelial cancer.

This clone was seen once. The chain couples TRBV7-3 to TRBJ2-2; 10 bases agree with TRBD2. The V segment lost 5 bases and the J segment 7 bases; nucleotides outside the gene matches: 10. The CDR3 length is 16 residues. Germline V CDR1 and CDR2: SGHTA, FQGTGA. This chain's CDR3 is CASSPLAGVQVGELFF. Written as DNA, the CDR3 is TGTGCCAGCAGCCCCCTAGCGGGAGTCCAGGTCGGGGAGCTGTTTTTT.

The chain combines TRBV7-3 with TRBJ2-1, with TRBD2 matching over 13 bases. After removal of 8 bases from V and 2 bases from J, the junction contained 0 bases not matched to a gene. In germline, CDR1 is SGHTA, CDR2 FQGTGA. This CDR3 region has 14 residues. CDR3 residues: CASGTSGTYNEQFF. CDR3 in DNA: TGTGCCAGCGGGACTAGCGGGACCTACAATGAGCAGTTCTTC.

As regards this clone: Other DNA sequences of this sample code for an identical CDR3. This chain uses TRBV30 with TRBJ1-4; perhaps TRBD1 as D (6 bases). This CDR3 region has 14 residues. V lost 5 bases and J 8 bases, leaving 18 bases between the germline ends. CDR1 and CDR2 (germline): GTSNPN, SVGIG (reference sequence). CDR3 nucleotides: TGTGCCTGGCGTCCGGGGGGCAAGCCCGAAAAACTGTTTTTT. It specifies CAWRPGGKPEKLFF.

The chain joins TRBV30 to TRBJ1-5; a weak D match, TRBD1 (5 bases). Germline CDR1 reads GTSNPN; CDR2 reads SVGIG (reference sequence). The CDR3 is 16 residues long. The V end was cut by 3 bases, the J end by 0 bases, with 15 bases between. DNA for the CDR3: TGTGCCTGGAGAATTCAGGGTCCAGGTAGCAATCAGCCCCAGCATTTT. Encoded protein: CAWRIQGPGSNQPQHF.

The chain links TRBV28 to TRBJ2-1; possibly TRBD2 for D (6 bases). This CDR3 is 15 amino acids long. The V gene lost 5 bases and the J gene lost 4 bases, with 15 bases spanning the gap. The germline gives CDR1 MDHEN, CDR2 SYDVKM. The CDR3 sequence is CASSPPGLPYNEQFF. CDR3 bases: TGTGCCAGCAGTCCACCGGGACTCCCTTACAATGAGCAGTTCTTC.

The V gene is TRBV7-2, the J gene TRBJ2-5; 10 bases agree with TRBD1. V dropped 5 bases and J dropped 4; count of bases not matched to a gene: 7. The V gene's germline CDR1 is SGHTA and CDR2 FQGNSA. The CDR3 has 15 residues. CDR3 in DNA: TGTGCCAGCAGCATAGGGGGGACAGGGGTAGAGACCCAGTACTTC. This encodes CASSIGGTGVETQYF.

The gene calls are TRBV4-2 and TRBJ2-5; TRBD2 matches 8 bases. The CDR3 extends over 16 amino acids. Per the germline V gene, CDR1 is LGHNA and CDR2 is YNFKEQ. V dropped 0 bases and J dropped 2; count of bases not matched to a gene: 5. The CDR3 region is CASSQDGASGQETQYF. The CDR3, as DNA: TGTGCCAGCAGCCAAGATGGGGCTAGCGGGCAAGAGACCCAGTACTTC.

V is TRBV18 and J is TRBJ1-1, with D unresolved. V lost 3 bases to trimming and J lost 3 bases, with 14 bases between them. The germline V gene has CDR1 KGHSH and CDR2 LQKENI. The CDR3 spans 15 residues. As DNA, the CDR3 is TGTGCCAGCTCACCTAACGGTATGAGGGACACTGAAGCTTTCTTT. This sequence encodes CASSPNGMRDTEAFF.

V is TRBV11-2 and J is TRBJ2-2; 7 bases are shared with TRBD2. Looked up from germline, CDR1 is SGHAT and CDR2 is FQNNGV. V trimming: 6 bases; J trimming: 4 bases; junction bases outside the gene matches: 8. This CDR3 region has 15 residues. The CDR3 bases are TGTGCCAGCAGGAGGAGGCGGGAGCCCACCGGGGAGCTGTTTTTT. Protein: CASRRRREPTGELFF. Supplemented by reference TRBV11-2 and TRBJ2-2, the full variable domain reads EAGVAQSPRYKIIEKRQSVAFWCNPISGHATLYWYQQILGQGPKLLIQFQNNGVVDDSQLPKDRFSAERLKGVDSTLKIQPAKLEDSAVYLCASRRRREPTGELFFGEGSRLTVL.